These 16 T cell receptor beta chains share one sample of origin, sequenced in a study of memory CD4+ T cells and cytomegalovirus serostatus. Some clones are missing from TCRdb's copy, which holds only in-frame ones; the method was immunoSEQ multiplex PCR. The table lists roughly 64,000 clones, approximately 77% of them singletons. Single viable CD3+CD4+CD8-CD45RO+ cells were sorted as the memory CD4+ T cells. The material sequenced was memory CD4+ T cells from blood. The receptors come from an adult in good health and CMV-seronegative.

The CDR3 region is CAFEAYGYTF. Written as DNA, the CDR3 is TGTGCCTTTGAAGCGTATGGCTACACCTTC. V and J are TRBV30 and TRBJ1-2, with no clear D. The CDR3 runs 10 residues. Between the trimmed V and J ends, which lost 7 bases and 5 bases, there was a span of 8 bases. Germline V lookup: CDR1 GTSNPN, CDR2 SVGIG (reference sequence). The whole variable domain, remainder taken from reference TRBV30 and TRBJ1-2, is SQTIHQWPATLVQPVGSPLSLECTVEGTSNPNLYWYRQAAGRGLQLLFYSVGIGQISSEVPQNLSASRPQDRQFILSSKKLLLSDSGFYLCAFEAYGYTFGSGTRLTVV.

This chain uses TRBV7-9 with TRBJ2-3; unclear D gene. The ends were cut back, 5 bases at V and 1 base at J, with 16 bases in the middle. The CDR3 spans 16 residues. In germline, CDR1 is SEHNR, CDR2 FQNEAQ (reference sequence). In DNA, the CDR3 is TGTGCCAGCAGCCCTATTGCAGTTTGGGGCACAGATACGCAGTATTTT. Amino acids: CASSPIAVWGTDTQYF.

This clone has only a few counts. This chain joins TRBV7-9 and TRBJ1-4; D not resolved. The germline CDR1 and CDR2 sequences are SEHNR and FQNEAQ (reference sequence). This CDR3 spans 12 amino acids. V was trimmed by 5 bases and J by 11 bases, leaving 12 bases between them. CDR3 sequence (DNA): TGTGCCAGCAGCGCGGTGGGTAGGAAACTGTTTTTT. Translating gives CASSAVGRKLFF.

This CDR3 is CASSSPPPGTEGSSYNEQFF. CDR3 coding DNA: TGTGCCAGCAGCTCGCCCCCCCCCGGGACAGAGGGTAGCTCCTACAATGAGCAGTTCTTC. The chain is built from TRBV7-3 and TRBJ2-1; TRBD1 matches 7 bases. With 4 bases clipped from V and 0 bases from J, the junction kept 18 bases outside the gene matches. Germline values: CDR1 SGHTA, CDR2 FQGTGA. The CDR3 runs 20 residues.

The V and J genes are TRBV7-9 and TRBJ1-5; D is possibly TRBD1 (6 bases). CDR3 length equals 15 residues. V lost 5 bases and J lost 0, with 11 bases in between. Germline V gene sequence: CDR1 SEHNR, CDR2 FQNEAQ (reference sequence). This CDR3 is CASSGGGNSNQPQHF. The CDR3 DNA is TGTGCCAGCAGCGGCGGGGGCAATAGCAATCAGCCCCAGCATTTT.

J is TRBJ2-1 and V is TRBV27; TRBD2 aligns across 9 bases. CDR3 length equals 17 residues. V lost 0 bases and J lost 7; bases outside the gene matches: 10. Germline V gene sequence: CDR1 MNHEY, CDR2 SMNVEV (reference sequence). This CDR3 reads CASSLSWGGRARNEQFF. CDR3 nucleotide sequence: TGTGCCAGCAGTTTATCTTGGGGCGGGAGGGCCAGGAATGAGCAGTTCTTC.

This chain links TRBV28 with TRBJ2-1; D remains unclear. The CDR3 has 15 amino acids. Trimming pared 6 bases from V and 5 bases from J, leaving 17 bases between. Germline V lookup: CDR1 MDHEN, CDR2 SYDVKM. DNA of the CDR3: TGTGCCAGCAGCCCCCCTTCGCCCGCAAACAATGAGCAGTTCTTC. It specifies CASSPPSPANNEQFF.

CDR3 sequence reads: CASSLGTGLREKLFF. The CDR3, as DNA: TGTGCCAGCAGCTTAGGGACAGGTCTTCGGGAAAAACTGTTTTTT. The chain couples TRBV7-9 to TRBJ1-4, with 7 bases identical to TRBD1. The V and J ends lost 1 base and 8 bases, in that order; junction bases with no gene match: 7. Germline values: CDR1 SEHNR, CDR2 FQNEAQ (reference sequence). This CDR3 has 15 amino acids. The entire variable domain, with the rest obtained from reference TRBV7-9 and TRBJ1-4, is as follows: DTGVSQNPRHKITKRGQNVTFRCDPISEHNRLYWYRQTLGQGPEFLTYFQNEAQLEKSRLLSDRFSAERPKGSFSTLEIQRTEQGDSAMYLCASSLGTGLREKLFFGSGTQLSVL.

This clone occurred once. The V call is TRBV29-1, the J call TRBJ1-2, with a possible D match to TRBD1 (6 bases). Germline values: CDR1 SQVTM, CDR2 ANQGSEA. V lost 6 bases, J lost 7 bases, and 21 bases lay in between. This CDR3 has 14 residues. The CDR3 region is CSVETGGGRGGYTF. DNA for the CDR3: TGCAGCGTCGAAACCGGGGGGGGGCGCGGTGGCTACACCTTC.

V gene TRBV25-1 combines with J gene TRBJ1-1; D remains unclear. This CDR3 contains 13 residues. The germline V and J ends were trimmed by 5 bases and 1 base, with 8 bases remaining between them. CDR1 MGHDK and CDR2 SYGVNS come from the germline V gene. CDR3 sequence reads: CASSLGGNTEAFF. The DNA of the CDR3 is TGTGCCAGCAGTCTCGGAGGGAACACTGAAGCTTTCTTT.

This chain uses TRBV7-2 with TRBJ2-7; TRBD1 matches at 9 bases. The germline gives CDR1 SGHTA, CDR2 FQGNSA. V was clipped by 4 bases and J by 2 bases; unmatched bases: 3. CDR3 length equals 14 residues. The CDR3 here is CASSSNRGPYEQYF. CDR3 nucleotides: TGTGCCAGCAGCTCCAACAGGGGGCCCTACGAGCAGTACTTC. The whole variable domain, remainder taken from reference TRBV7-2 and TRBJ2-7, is GAGVSQSPSNKVTEKGKDVELRCDPISGHTALYWYRQSLGQGLEFLIYFQGNSAPDKSGLPSDRFSAERTGGSVSTLTIQRTQQEDSAVYLCASSSNRGPYEQYFGPGTRLTVT.

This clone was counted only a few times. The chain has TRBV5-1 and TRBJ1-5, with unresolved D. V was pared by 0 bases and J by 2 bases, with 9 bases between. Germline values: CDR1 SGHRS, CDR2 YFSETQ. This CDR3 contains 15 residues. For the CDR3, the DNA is TGCGCCAGCAGCTTGGAAGGGAATGGCAATCAGCCCCAGCATTTT. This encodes CASSLEGNGNQPQHF. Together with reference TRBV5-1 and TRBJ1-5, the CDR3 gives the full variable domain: KAGVTQTPRYLIKTRGQQVTLSCSPISGHRSVSWYQQTPGQGLQFLFEYFSETQRNKGNFPGRFSGRQFSNSRSEMNVSTLELGDSALYLCASSLEGNGNQPQHFGDGTRLSIL.

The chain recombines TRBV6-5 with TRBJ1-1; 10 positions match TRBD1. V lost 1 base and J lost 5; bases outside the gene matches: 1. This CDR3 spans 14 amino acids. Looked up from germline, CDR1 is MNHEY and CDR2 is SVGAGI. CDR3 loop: CASSYLDRGTEAFF. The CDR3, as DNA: TGTGCCAGCAGTTACTTGGACAGGGGGACTGAAGCTTTCTTT.

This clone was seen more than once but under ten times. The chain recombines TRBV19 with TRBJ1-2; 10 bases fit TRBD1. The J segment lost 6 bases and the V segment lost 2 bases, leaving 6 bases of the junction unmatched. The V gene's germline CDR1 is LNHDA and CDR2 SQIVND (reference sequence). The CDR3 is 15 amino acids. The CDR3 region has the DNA TGTGCCAGTAGTATACCCCGGACAGGGGGAAATGGCTACACCTTC. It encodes CASSIPRTGGNGYTF.

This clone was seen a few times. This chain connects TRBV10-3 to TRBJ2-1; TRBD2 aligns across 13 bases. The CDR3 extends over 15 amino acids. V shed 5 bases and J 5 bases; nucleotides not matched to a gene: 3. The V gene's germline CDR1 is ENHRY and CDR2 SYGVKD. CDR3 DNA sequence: TGTGCCATCAGTACTAGCGGGGGGGCCAACAATGAGCAGTTCTTC. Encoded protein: CAISTSGGANNEQFF.

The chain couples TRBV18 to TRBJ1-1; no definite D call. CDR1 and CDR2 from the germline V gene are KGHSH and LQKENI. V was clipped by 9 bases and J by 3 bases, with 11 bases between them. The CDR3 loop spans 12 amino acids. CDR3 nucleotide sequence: TGTGCCAGTTCCGAGTCGTACACTGAAGCTTTCTTT. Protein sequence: CASSESYTEAFF.